This entry features one T cell receptor beta chain sequence. Its specificity is not known. This record comes from a study of lymphopenia after photon versus proton radiotherapy. The CDR3 is 12 residues long. V gave up 7 bases and J gave up 5 bases, with 12 bases separating them. Germline lookup yields CDR1 MNHNS and CDR2 SASEGT. Assay used: immunoSEQ multiplex PCR; TCRdb lists only in-frame clones, some missing. The data contain about 7,200 clones, around 92% of them singletons. General study findings and limits: Photon-treated patients lost naive T cells and TCR diversity; proton-treated stayed stable. After the lymphocyte nadir, photon-treated repertoires showed oligoclonal expansion, especially of CD8+ Temra cells.

This chain joins TRBV6-1 and TRBJ2-7, with D hard to call. The material sequenced was peripheral blood, taken from a patient treated with photon-based radiotherapy. This TCR was sampled from a man between 60 and 70 years old with cholangiocarcinoma. The CDR3 loop is CASMADTDEQYF. As DNA, the CDR3 is TGTGCCAGCATGGCAGATACAGACGAGCAGTACTTC.